This T cell receptor (beta chain) was recovered during a study of T cell responses to AZD1222 COVID-19 vaccine. V lost 5 bases to trimming and J lost 6 bases; unmatched junction nucleotides: 5. Germline V gives CDR1 SGHAT, CDR2 FQNNGV. The length of the CDR3 is 13 residues. Profiled with immunoSEQ multiplex PCR; TCRdb holds only in-frame clones, not every one. This sample has 140,000 to 150,000 clones; approximately 91% occur once, and the top ten carry about 1.9%. The sequences come from peripheral blood, collected 28 days after the second AZD1222 dose. The receptor was derived from an adult who received the AZD1222 COVID-19 vaccine. The chain carries TRBV11-2 and TRBJ1-2, with 8 positions matching TRBD1. The CDR3 DNA sequence: TGTGCCAGCAGCCCGACAGGGGATCATGGCTACACCTTC. This sequence encodes CASSPTGDHGYTF. Combining the CDR3 with reference TRBV11-2 and TRBJ1-2 gives the whole variable domain EAGVAQSPRYKIIEKRQSVAFWCNPISGHATLYWYQQILGQGPKLLIQFQNNGVVDDSQLPKDRFSAERLKGVDSTLKIQPAKLEDSAVYLCASSPTGDHGYTFGSGTRLTVV.